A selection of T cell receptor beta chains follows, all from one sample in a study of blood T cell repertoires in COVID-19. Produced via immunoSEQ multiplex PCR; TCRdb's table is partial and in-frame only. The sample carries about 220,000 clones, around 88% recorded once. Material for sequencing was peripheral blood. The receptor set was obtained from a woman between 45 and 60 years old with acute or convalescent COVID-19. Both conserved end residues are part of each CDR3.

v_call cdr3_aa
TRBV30 CASTSGRNTFTDTQYF
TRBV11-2 CASSLPGQQFEGYTF
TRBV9 CASSVMTARTRAKNIQYF
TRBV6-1 CASSEALGGQIPYGYTF
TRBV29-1 CSVQPGQGSEAFF
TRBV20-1 CSASHRDSVNQPQHF
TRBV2 CASSTAVGEDTQYF
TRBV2 CASSESSGRANEQFF
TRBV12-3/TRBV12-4 CASTLRYNEQFF
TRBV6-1 CASSLPGLDHEQYF
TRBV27 CASSRTSGSYNEQFF
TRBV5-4 CASGPGTSARSGETQYF
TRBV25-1 CASSWDFSEQYF
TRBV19 CASSWRAWNEQFF
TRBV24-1 CATSDLLGEGGQGVNWSNQPQHF